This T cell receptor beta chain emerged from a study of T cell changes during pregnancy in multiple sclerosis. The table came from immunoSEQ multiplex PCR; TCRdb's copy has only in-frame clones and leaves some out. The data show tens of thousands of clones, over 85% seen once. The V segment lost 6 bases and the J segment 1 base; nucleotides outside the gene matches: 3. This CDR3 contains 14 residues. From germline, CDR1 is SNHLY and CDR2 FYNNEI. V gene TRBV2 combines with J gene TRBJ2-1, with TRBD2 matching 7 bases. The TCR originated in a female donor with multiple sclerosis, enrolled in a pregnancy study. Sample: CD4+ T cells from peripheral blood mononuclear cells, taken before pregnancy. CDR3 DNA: TGTGCCAGCAGGCGGGAGAAGTCCTACAATGAGCAGTTCTTC. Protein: CASRREKSYNEQFF.